Following are 10 T cell receptor beta chains from one sample sequenced in a study of cytomegalovirus exposure and HLA in healthy donors. PCR employed 60 Vbeta and 13 Jbeta primers. Profiled with immunoSEQ multiplex PCR; TCRdb holds only in-frame clones, not every one. The table lists about 190,000 clones, over 60% of them singletons, with over 4% in the top ten. What was sequenced was PBMCs. All receptors derive from a man under 40 in good health and CMV-seropositive.

The rearrangement joins TRBV15 to TRBJ2-1, with D tentatively TRBD2 (5 bases). Germline values: CDR1 LNHNV, CDR2 YYDKDF (reference sequence). The CDR3 is made up of 16 amino acids. The V end was cut by 6 bases, the J end by 3 bases, with 18 bases between. Here the CDR3 DNA reads TGTGCCACCAGAAAGCGGAACCAAGCGAACTACAATGAGCAGTTCTTC. Translated, it gives CATRKRNQANYNEQFF. The full variable domain, in which reference TRBV15 and TRBJ2-1 provide the parts outside the CDR3, is DAMVIQNPRYQVTQFGKPVTLSCSQTLNHNVMYWYQQKSSQAPKLLFHYYDKDFNNEADTPDNFQSRRPNTSFCFLDIRSPGLGDTAMYLCATRKRNQANYNEQFFGPGTRLTVL.

The chain combines TRBV4-3 with TRBJ2-6; D remains unclear. Germline CDR1 and CDR2: LGHNA and YSLEER. With 1 base removed from V and 0 bases from J, the gap between germline ends came to 7 bases. CDR3 size: 16 residues. The CDR3 is CASSQAHDSGANVLTF. The DNA of the CDR3 is TGCGCCAGCAGCCAAGCACATGACTCTGGGGCCAACGTCCTGACTTTC.

This clone occurred once. The V gene is TRBV6-5, the J gene TRBJ1-4; D ambiguous. Trimming took off 10 bases at V and 0 bases at J, with 15 bases between the two ends. CDR3 length: 15 residues. Looked up from germline, CDR1 is MNHEY and CDR2 is SVGAGI. CDR3 in DNA: TGTGCCACCAGCCACGGGGTTGCAACTAATGAAAAACTGTTTTTT. Amino acid sequence: CATSHGVATNEKLFF.

As to this clone: This same CDR3 is encoded by further DNA sequences in the sample. The chain couples TRBV6-5 to TRBJ2-3, with TRBD1 identical over 9 bases. The CDR3 length is 14 residues. The V and J ends lost 5 bases and 4 bases, in that order; junction bases with no gene match: 4. Germline-derived CDR1 and CDR2 are MNHEY and SVGAGI. The CDR3 sequence: CASSRTGVADTQYF. CDR3 DNA: TGTGCCAGCAGTCGGACAGGGGTCGCAGATACGCAGTATTTT.

The gene calls are TRBV19 and TRBJ2-7; D ambiguous. Between the trimmed V and J ends, which lost 3 bases and 1 base, there was a span of 7 bases. Per the germline V gene, CDR1 is LNHDA and CDR2 is SQIVND (reference sequence). The CDR3 is 13 residues long. The CDR3 region is CASSMTRSYEQYF. CDR3 sequence (DNA): TGTGCCAGTAGTATGACCAGGTCCTACGAGCAGTACTTC. The entire variable domain, with the rest obtained from reference TRBV19 and TRBJ2-7, is as follows: DGGITQSPKYLFRKEGQNVTLSCEQNLNHDAMYWYRQDPGQGLRLIYYSQIVNDFQKGDIAEGYSVSREKKESFPLTVTSAQKNPTAFYLCASSMTRSYEQYFGPGTRLTVT.

This clone has just a few counts. The J gene is TRBJ2-7, the V gene TRBV13; TRBD2 matches 9 bases. With V trimmed by 5 bases and J by 7 bases, 9 bases remained unmatched. The CDR3 is 14 amino acids. The germline V gene has CDR1 PRHDT and CDR2 FYEKMQ (reference sequence). This CDR3 reads CASSKIAGVWEQYF. The CDR3, as DNA: TGTGCCAGCAGCAAAATAGCGGGAGTATGGGAGCAGTACTTC.

The chain's CDR3 is CAWSVSGGTGELFF. The CDR3 coding sequence is TGTGCCTGGAGTGTGTCAGGGGGGACCGGGGAGCTGTTTTTT. The rearrangement joins TRBV30 to TRBJ2-2, with TRBD1 as a possible D gene (7 bases). Trimming removed 0 bases from V and 5 bases from J, with 10 bases in between. Germline lookup yields CDR1 GTSNPN and CDR2 SVGIG (reference sequence). This CDR3 region has 14 residues.

This chain joins TRBV7-2 and TRBJ1-1, with 9 nucleotides matching TRBD1. CDR1 is SGHTA, CDR2 FQGNSA, per germline. The V gene end was trimmed by 5 bases and the J gene end by 4 bases; junction bases not matched to a gene: 2. This CDR3 has 13 amino acids. CDR3 bases: TGTGCCAGCAGCCCGGGACAGGGCACTGAAGCTTTCTTT. Residues: CASSPGQGTEAFF.

This sequence joins TRBV6-1 and TRBJ1-5, with D maybe TRBD1 (5 bases). Germline CDR1 MNHNS, CDR2 SASEGT. V was pared by 4 bases and J by 0 bases, with 10 bases between. The CDR3 loop spans 15 amino acids. The CDR3 protein is CASSGGHLSNQPQHF. CDR3 nucleotide sequence: TGTGCCAGCAGTGGTGGACACCTTAGCAATCAGCCCCAGCATTTT.

This chain joins TRBV7-2 and TRBJ2-7; 12 positions match TRBD2. The V and J ends lost 5 bases and 4 bases, in that order; junction bases with no gene match: 9. The CDR3 consists of 16 residues. Germline V lookup: CDR1 SGHTA, CDR2 FQGNSA. CDR3: CASSRVLAGGQYEQYF. CDR3 nucleotide sequence: TGTGCCAGCAGCCGGGTCCTAGCGGGGGGGCAATACGAGCAGTACTTC.